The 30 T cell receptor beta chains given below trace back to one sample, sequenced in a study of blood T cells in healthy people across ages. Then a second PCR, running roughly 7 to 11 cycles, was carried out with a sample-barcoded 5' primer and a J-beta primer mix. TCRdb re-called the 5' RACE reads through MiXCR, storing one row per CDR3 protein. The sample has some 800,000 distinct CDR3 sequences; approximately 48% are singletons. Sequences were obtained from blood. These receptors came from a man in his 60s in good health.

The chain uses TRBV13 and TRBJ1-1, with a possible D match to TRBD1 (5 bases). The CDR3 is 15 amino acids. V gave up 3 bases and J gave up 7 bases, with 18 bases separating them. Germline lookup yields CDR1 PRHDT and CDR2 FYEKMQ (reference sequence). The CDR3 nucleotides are TGTGCCAGCAGCTTGAGGGGCTTGGGGAGCATTGAAGCTTTCTTT. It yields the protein CASSLRGLGSIEAFF.

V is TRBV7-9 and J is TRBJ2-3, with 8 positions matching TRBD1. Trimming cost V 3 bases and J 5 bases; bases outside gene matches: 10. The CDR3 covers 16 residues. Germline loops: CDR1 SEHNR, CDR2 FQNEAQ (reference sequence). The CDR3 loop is CASSFPAGGAGDTQYF. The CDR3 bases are TGTGCCAGCAGCTTTCCAGCAGGGGGCGCGGGAGATACGCAGTATTTT.

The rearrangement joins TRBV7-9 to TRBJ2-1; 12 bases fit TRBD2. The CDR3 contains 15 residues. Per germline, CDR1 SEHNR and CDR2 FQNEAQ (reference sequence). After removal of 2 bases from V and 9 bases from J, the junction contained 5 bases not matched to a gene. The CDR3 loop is CASSLRTSGTGEQFF. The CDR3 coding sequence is TGTGCCAGCAGCTTAAGGACTAGCGGGACGGGTGAGCAGTTCTTC.

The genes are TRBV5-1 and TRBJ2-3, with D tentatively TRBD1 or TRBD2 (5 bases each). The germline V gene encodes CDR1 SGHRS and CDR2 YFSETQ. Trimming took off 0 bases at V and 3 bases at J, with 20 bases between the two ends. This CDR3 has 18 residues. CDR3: CASSLARDLQRWTDTQYF. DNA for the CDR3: TGCGCCAGCAGCTTGGCCCGGGACCTCCAGCGGTGGACAGATACGCAGTATTTT.

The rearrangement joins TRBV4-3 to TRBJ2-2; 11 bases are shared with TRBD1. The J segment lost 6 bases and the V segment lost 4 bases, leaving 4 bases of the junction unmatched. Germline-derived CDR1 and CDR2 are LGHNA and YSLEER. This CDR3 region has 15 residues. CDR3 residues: CASSLGDRGAGELFF. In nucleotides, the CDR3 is TGCGCCAGCAGCCTCGGGGACAGGGGGGCCGGGGAGCTGTTTTTT.

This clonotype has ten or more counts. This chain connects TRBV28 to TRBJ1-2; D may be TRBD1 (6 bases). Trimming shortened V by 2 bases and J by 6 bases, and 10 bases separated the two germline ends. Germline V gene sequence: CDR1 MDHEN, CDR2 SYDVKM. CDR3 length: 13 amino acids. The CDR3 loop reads CASSLRGSHGYTF. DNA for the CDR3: TGTGCCAGCAGTTTAAGGGGGAGCCATGGCTACACCTTC.

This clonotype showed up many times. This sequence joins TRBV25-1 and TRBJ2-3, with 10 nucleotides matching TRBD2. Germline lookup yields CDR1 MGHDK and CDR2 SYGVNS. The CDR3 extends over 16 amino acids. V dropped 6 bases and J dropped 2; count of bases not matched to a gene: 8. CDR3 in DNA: TGTGCCAGCAGCTCTAGGACTAGCGGATACACAGATACGCAGTATTTT. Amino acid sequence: CASSSRTSGYTDTQYF.

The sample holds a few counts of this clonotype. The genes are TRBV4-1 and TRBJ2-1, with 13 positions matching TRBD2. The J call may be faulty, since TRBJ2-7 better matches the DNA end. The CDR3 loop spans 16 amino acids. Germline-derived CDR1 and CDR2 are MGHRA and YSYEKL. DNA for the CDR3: TGCGCCAGCAGCCTCTTAACTAGCGGGGGGGCGTTTGAGCAGTACTTC. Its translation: CASSLLTSGGAFEQYF.

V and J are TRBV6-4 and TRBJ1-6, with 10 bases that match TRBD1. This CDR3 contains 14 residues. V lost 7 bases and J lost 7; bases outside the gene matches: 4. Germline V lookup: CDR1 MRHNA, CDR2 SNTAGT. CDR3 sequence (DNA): TGTGCCAGCACCGAGGGACAGGGGAATTCACCCCTCCACTTT. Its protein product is CASTEGQGNSPLHF.

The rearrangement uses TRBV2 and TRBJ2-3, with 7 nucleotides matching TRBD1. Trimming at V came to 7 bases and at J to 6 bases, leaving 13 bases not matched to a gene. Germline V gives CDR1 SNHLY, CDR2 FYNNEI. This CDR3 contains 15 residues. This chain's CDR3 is CASKETGVGRDTQYF. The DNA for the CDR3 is TGTGCCAGCAAGGAAACAGGGGTCGGAAGGGATACGCAGTATTTT.

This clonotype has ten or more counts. CDR3: CASSLRTGRSNEQYF. The CDR3 nucleotides read TGTGCCAGCAGCTTAAGGACAGGGAGGTCCAACGAGCAGTACTTC. The V gene is TRBV7-2, the J gene TRBJ2-7, with 8 bases identical to TRBD1. This CDR3 comprises 15 residues. Germline V gives CDR1 SGHTA, CDR2 FQGNSA. After removal of 2 bases from V and 5 bases from J, the junction contained 8 bases not matched to a gene.

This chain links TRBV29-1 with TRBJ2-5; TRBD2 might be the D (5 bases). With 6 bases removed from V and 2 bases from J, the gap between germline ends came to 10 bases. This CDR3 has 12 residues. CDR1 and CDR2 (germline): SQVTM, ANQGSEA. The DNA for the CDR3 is TGCAGCGTCGACCGGGGACAAGAGACCCAGTACTTC. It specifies CSVDRGQETQYF.

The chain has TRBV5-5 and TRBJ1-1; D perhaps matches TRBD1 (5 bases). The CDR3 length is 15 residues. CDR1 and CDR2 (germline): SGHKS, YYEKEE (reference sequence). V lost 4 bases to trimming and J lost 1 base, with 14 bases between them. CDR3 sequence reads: CASSSLAGRNTEAFF. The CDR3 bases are TGTGCCAGCAGCAGCCTTGCAGGGAGGAACACTGAAGCTTTCTTT.

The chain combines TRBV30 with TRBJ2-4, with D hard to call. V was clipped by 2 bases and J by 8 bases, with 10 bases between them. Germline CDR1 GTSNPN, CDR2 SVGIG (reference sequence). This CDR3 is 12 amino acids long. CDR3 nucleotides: TGTGCCTGGAGTCGGTCAGGAGACATTCAGTACTTC. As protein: CAWSRSGDIQYF.

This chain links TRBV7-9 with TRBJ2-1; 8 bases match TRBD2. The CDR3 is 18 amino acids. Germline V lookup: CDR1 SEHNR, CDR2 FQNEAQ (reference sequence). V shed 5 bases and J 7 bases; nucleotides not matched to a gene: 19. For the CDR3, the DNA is TGTGCCAGCAGCCGAGGCGGCGGGGGGCGGGGATTGGGTAATGAGCAGTTCTTC. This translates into CASSRGGGGRGLGNEQFF.

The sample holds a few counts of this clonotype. The CDR3, as DNA: TGTGCCAGCAGCCAAGCGGCAGGGGCGAACTCTGGGGCCAACGTCCTGACTTTC. Translation: CASSQAAGANSGANVLTF. The rearrangement links TRBV4-2 to TRBJ2-6, with D perhaps matching TRBD1 (6 bases). Trimming cost V 1 base and J 0 bases, with 13 bases left between them. The CDR3 covers 18 residues. Germline V gene sequence: CDR1 LGHNA, CDR2 YNFKEQ.

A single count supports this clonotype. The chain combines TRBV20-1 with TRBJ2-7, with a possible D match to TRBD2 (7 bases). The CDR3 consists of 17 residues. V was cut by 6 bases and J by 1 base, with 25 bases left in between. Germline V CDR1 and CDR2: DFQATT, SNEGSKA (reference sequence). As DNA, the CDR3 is TGCAGTGCCCCTGGGGGGGCTCCTCCGGGCTTTTCCTACGAGCAGTACTTC. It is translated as CSAPGGAPPGFSYEQYF.

The CDR3 bases are TGTGCCAGCAGTTTCGGACAGGGGGCTATCACCGGGGAGCTGTTTTTT. It specifies CASSFGQGAITGELFF. The rearrangement links TRBV6-5 to TRBJ2-2, with 11 bases aligning to TRBD1. In germline, CDR1 is MNHEY, CDR2 SVGAGI. V was clipped by 4 bases and J by 4 bases; unmatched bases: 5. CDR3 length: 16 amino acids.

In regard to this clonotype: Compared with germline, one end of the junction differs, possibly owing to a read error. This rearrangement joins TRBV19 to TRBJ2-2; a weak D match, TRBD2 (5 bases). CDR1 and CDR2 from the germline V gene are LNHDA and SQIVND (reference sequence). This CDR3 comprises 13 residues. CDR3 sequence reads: CASVGRNTGEQFF. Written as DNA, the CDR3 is TGTGCCTCAGTGGGTCGGAACACCGGGGAGCAGTTTTTT.

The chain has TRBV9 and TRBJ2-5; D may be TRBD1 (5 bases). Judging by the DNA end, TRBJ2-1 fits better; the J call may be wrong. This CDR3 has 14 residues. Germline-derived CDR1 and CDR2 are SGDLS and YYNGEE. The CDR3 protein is CASSPRQRQETQFF. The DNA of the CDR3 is TGTGCCAGCAGCCCCAGACAGAGACAAGAGACCCAGTTCTTC.

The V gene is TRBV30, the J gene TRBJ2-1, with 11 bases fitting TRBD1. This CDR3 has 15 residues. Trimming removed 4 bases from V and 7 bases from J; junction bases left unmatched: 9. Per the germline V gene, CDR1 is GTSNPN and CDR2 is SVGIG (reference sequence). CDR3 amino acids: CAWTRGQGASNEQFF. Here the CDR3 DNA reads TGTGCCTGGACCCGTGGACAGGGGGCATCAAATGAGCAGTTCTTC.

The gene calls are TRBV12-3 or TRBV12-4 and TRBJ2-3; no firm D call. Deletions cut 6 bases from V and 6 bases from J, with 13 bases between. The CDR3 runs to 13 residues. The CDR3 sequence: CASSPQPGDTQYF. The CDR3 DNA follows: TGTGCCAGCAGCCCTCAACCCGGGGATACGCAGTATTTT.

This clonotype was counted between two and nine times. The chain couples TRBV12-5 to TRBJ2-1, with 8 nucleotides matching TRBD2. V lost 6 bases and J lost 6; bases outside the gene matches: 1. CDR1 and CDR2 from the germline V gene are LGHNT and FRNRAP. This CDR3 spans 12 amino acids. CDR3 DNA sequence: TGTGCTAGTGGGACTAGCGCCAATGAGCAGTTCTTC. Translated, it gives CASGTSANEQFF. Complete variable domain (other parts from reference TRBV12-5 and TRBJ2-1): DARVTQTPRHKVTEMGQEVTMRCQPILGHNTVFWYRQTMMQGLELLAYFRNRAPLDDSGMPKDRFSAEMPDATLATLKIQPSEPRDSAVYFCASGTSANEQFFGPGTRLTVL.

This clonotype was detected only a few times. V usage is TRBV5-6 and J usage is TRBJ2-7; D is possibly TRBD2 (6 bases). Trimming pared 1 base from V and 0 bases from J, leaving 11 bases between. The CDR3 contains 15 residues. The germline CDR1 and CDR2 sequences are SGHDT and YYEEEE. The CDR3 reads CASSLFGGVSYEQYF. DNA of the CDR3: TGTGCCAGCAGCTTGTTTGGCGGGGTCTCCTACGAGCAGTACTTC.

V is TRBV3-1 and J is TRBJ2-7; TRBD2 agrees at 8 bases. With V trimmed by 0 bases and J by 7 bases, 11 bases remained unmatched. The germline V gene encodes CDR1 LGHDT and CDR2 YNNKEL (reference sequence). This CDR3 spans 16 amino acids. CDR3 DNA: TGTGCCAGCAGCCAAGAAACCGGACTAGCCTACAATGAGCAGTACTTC. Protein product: CASSQETGLAYNEQYF.

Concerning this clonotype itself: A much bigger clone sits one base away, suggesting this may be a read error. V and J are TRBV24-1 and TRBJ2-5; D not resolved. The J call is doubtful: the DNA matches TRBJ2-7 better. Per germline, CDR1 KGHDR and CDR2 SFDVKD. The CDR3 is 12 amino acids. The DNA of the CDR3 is TGTGCCACCAGGGATCGGCTTGGCGAGCAGTACTTC. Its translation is CATRDRLGEQYF.

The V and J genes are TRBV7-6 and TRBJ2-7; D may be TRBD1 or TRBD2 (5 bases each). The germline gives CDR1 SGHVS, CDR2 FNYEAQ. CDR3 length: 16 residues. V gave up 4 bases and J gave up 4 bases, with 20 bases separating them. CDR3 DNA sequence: TGTGCCAGCAGCTCTGAGGGGCACTTGAGTCGATACGAGCAGTACTTC. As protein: CASSSEGHLSRYEQYF.

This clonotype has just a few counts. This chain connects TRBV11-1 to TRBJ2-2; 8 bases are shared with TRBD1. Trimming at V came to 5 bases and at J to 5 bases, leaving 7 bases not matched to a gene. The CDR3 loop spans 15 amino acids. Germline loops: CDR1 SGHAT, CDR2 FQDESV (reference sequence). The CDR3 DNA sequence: TGTGCCAGCAGCCTAGGACAGGGTCTGACCGGGGAGCTGTTTTTT. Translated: CASSLGQGLTGELFF.

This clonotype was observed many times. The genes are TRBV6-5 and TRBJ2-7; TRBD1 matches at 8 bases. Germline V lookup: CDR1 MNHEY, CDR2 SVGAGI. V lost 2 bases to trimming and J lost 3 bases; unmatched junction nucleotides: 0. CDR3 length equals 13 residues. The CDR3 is CASSYGTGYEQYF. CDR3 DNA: TGTGCCAGCAGTTACGGGACAGGCTACGAGCAGTACTTC.

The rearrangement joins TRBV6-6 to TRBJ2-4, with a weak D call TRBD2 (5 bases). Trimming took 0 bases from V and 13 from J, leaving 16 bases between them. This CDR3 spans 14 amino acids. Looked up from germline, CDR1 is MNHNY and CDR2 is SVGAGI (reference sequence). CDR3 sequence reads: CASSYSSAFWEQYF. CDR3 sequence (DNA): TGTGCCAGCAGTTACTCTTCTGCCTTTTGGGAGCAGTACTTC.